This T cell receptor (beta chain) is drawn from a study of blood T cell repertoires in COVID-19. Study summary: Samples of COVID-19 (acute and convalescent) were obtained from the United States, Italy and Spain. T cells, B-cell-depleted T cells, or PBMCs provided the cDNA or gDNA that served as material.

Per germline, CDR1 LGHDT and CDR2 YNNKEL (reference sequence). CDR3 length: 12 amino acids. V dropped 4 bases and J dropped 0 bases, with 4 bases sitting between them. Per the study methods: Reference gene primers were amplified, and this amplification served to estimate nucleated cell counts. TCRdb keeps only in-frame clones here, not all; method: immunoSEQ multiplex PCR. V and J calls and clone size follow that table, whereas D and trimming were derived from the DNA. The sample lists about 220,000 clones; about three quarters were seen once. The sample comprised peripheral blood. This receptor was taken from a woman in her 70s with acute or convalescent COVID-19. The gene calls are TRBV3-1 (or the pseudogene TRBV3-2) and TRBJ2-7; no clear D. The CDR3 nucleotides are TGTGCCAGCAGCCCTAGCTCCTACGAGCAGTACTTC. As protein: CASSPSSYEQYF.